This T cell receptor beta chain was profiled in a study of T cell changes during pregnancy in multiple sclerosis. A remark on this clone: Mismatch with germline at one junction end may stem from a read error.

Assay: immunoSEQ multiplex PCR; the TCRdb copy retains only in-frame clones and omits some. Found here are tens of thousands of clones, around 90% of them singletons; the top ten hold 1.4%. The V gene's germline CDR1 is MGHRA and CDR2 YSYEKL. This CDR3 spans 15 amino acids. Specimen: PBMCs (not recorded whether the cells were cultured). The chain employs TRBV4-1 and TRBJ2-7, with 10 bases aligning to TRBD2. The TCR sequence derives from a female donor with multiple sclerosis, enrolled in a pregnancy study. Here the CDR3 reads CASRQGRLAGDEQYF. For the CDR3, the DNA is TGCGCCAGCAGACAAGGCCGACTAGCGGGTGACGAGCAGTACTTC.